This T cell receptor (beta chain) was sequenced during a study of molecular identifiers for immune sequencing clone quantification. Using its own MiXCR run on the PCR reads, TCRdb lists one record per CDR3 protein. The repertoire consists of 550,000 to 750,000 distinct CDR3 sequences, with less than 20% occurring once and the leading ten covering roughly 0.85%. This CDR3 spans 16 amino acids. V was pared by 5 bases and J by 7 bases, with 21 bases between. The germline V gene has CDR1 SEHNR and CDR2 FQNEAQ (reference sequence). This clonotype was counted between two and nine times. The rearrangement joins TRBV7-9 to TRBJ2-1; weak D call: TRBD2 (5 bases). The sequence was collected from a human donor in good health. Some libraries in this study had Jurkat cell RNA spiked in. Sequenced: naive CD8+ T cells from blood, with Jurkat cell RNA spiked in. Noted subset: FACS-sorted CD8+CD4-CCR7+CD45RA+ naive T cells. The DNA for the CDR3 is TGTGCCAGCAGCCTGAGCTCGGGGTACCTGGCGAATGAGCAGTTCTTC. Its translation: CASSLSSGYLANEQFF.